The source of this TCR beta chain is a study of blood T cell repertoires in COVID-19. Study-level information: Specimens from acute and convalescent COVID-19 originated in the United States, Italy and Spain. The analysed material was cDNA or gDNA that came from T cells, B-cell-depleted T cells, or PBMCs.

The germline gives CDR1 MDHEN, CDR2 SYDVKM. The CDR3 sequence is 14 residues long. The ends were cut back, 3 bases at V and 6 bases at J, with 9 bases in the middle. The recovered donors of Cohort 3 showed two negative PCRs, clearance, or symptom resolution. TCRdb keeps only in-frame clones here, not all; method: immunoSEQ multiplex PCR. This table has roughly 150,000 clones, 82% appearing once. The TCR originated in a man in his 60s who had recovered from COVID-19. The rearrangement uses TRBV28 and TRBJ1-6; D is ambiguous. Sequenced input: PBMCs or T cells enriched from blood (not recorded which). The CDR3 is CASSFIDRNSPLHF. CDR3 bases: TGTGCCAGCAGTTTCATAGATCGTAATTCACCCCTCCACTTT.